Here is one TCR beta chain with its context. The antigen is undetermined. The record originates from a study of cytomegalovirus exposure and HLA in healthy donors. Whole-study results and caveats: Whilst most TCR sequences proved rare, a subset of public TCRs occurred across many donors.

CDR3 length: 15 residues. With 4 bases removed from V and 6 bases from J, the gap between germline ends came to 13 bases. CDR1 and CDR2 (germline): SGHAT, FQDESV (reference sequence). Profiling relied on immunoSEQ multiplex PCR, and the TCRdb table lists in-frame clones only, not all of them. The repertoire holds 150,000 or so clones, with approximately 80% as singletons. The sequenced material came from PBMCs. The rearrangement uses TRBV11-1 and TRBJ1-6; a possible D gene is TRBD1 (5 bases). The source is a man younger than 45 in good health and CMV-seropositive. The CDR3 loop reads CASSSDSFSNSPLHF. As DNA, the CDR3 is TGTGCCAGCAGCTCTGACAGTTTCTCTAATTCACCCCTCCACTTT.